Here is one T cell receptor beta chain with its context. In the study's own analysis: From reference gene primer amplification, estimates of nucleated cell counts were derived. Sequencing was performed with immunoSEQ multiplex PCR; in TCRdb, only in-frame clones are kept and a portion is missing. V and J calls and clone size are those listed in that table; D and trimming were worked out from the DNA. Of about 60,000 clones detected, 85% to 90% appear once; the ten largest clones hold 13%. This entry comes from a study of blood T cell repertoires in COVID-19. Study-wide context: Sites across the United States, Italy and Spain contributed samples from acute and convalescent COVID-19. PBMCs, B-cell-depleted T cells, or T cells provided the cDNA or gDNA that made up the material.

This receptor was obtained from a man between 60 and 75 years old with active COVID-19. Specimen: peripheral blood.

The CDR3 DNA reads TGTGCCATATCCTTAACTAGACGGACGTCCAATTCACCCCTCCACTTT. It encodes CAISLTRRTSNSPLHF. V is TRBV7-8 and J is TRBJ1-6; D unclear. Germline V gene lookup returns CDR1 SGHVS and CDR2 FQNEAQ. Between the trimmed V and J ends, which lost 10 bases and 7 bases, there was a span of 23 bases. The CDR3 length is 16 residues.